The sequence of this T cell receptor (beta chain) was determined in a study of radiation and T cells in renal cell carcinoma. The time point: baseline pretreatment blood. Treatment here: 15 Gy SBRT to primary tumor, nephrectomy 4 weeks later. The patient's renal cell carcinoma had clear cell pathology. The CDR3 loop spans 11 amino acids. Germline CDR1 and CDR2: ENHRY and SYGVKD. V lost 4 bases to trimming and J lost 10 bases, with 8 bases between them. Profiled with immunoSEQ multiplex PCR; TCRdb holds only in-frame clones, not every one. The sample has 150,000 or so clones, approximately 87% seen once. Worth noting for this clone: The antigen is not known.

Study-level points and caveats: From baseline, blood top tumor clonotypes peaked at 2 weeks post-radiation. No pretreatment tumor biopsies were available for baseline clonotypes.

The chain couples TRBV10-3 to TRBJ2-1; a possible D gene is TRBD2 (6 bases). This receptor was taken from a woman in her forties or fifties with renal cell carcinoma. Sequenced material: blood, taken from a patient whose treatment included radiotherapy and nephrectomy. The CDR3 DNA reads TGTGCCATCAGTGGGGCGGGGGAGCAGTTCTTC. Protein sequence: CAISGAGEQFF.